The sequence of this T cell receptor (beta chain) was determined in a study of response to subunit inactivated influenza vaccine. TCRdb passed the RT-PCR reads through MiXCR, listing each CDR3 protein once. The sample comprises 450,000 to 500,000 distinct CDR3 sequences, 11% of which are singletons, and approximately 12% rests with the top ten. The CDR3 extends over 18 amino acids. The germline V gene has CDR1 SGHTA and CDR2 FQGTGA. J lost 10 bases, V lost 5 bases, and 17 bases had no gene match. Whole-study results and caveats: Seasonal influenza vaccination, on each occasion, was suggested by the authors to recruit few new T cells.

This clonotype was found many times. The antigen remains unidentified. Sequencing used PBMCs from blood, obtained 40 to 50 days after vaccination. This TCR was recovered from a man in his forties or fifties who received an inactivated influenza vaccine. The chain has TRBV7-3 and TRBJ2-1, with 13 bases lining up with TRBD2. The CDR3 sequence is CASSPEPTGLAGRSEQFF. In nucleotides, the CDR3 is TGTGCCAGCAGCCCTGAACCCACGGGACTAGCGGGGCGAAGCGAGCAGTTCTTC.